This paragraph covers one TCR beta chain sequence. This specimen comes from a study of T cell changes during pregnancy in multiple sclerosis. Assay used: immunoSEQ multiplex PCR; TCRdb lists only in-frame clones, some missing. This repertoire shows under 150,000 clones, about 95% found once; its top ten account for around 0.4%. The source is a female donor with multiple sclerosis, enrolled in a pregnancy study. The input for sequencing was peripheral blood, taken after pregnancy.

DNA for the CDR3: TGTGCCAGCAGCGTAGGGACTAGCGGGATACGAGGGGAGCTGTTTTTT. Translating it yields CASSVGTSGIRGELFF. The chain carries TRBV9 and TRBJ2-2, with 12 bases aligning to TRBD2. Unmatched junction bases numbered 5, after V lost 0 bases and J lost 8 bases. The CDR3 runs to 16 residues. Germline values: CDR1 SGDLS, CDR2 YYNGEE. Full variable domain (missing parts from reference TRBV9 and TRBJ2-2): DSGVTQTPKHLITATGQRVTLRCSPRSGDLSVYWYQQSLDQGLQFLIQYYNGEERAKGNILERFSAQQFPDLHSELNLSSLELGDSALYFCASSVGTSGIRGELFFGEGSRLTVL.